This T cell receptor (beta chain) was obtained from a study of blood T cell repertoires in COVID-19. For the study at large: COVID-19 samples from acute and convalescent phases originated in the United States, Italy and Spain.

The CDR3 is 16 residues long. Germline trimming cut 4 bases from V and 3 bases from J; bases unmatched to any gene: 9. CDR1 and CDR2 from the germline V gene are PRHDT and FYEKMQ (reference sequence). Only in-frame clones appear in the TCRdb table, and some are missing; sequencing was by immunoSEQ multiplex PCR. Of about 230,000 clones listed, roughly 80% are singletons. This clonotype was sampled from a woman aged 50 to 60 with acute or convalescent COVID-19. What was sequenced was peripheral blood. The chain links TRBV13 to TRBJ1-1; 9 bases map to TRBD1. As DNA, the CDR3 is TGTGCCAGCAGCTGGATCGACAGGGGGAGGTACACTGAAGCTTTCTTT. Protein sequence: CASSWIDRGRYTEAFF.